The 28 T cell receptor beta chains listed next were all sequenced from one sample in a study of shared clonotypes between healthy human individuals. TCRdb's table, derived via immunoSEQ multiplex PCR, lists solely in-frame clones and lacks some. The sample shows about 2,200,000 clones, 85% to 95% of them seen only once. CD45RO-negative CD8 cells positively selected for CCR7 made up the naive population, which excluded terminally differentiated effector memory CD45RA+ cells. Sequenced material: naive CD8+ T cells from PBMCs. Every receptor here comes from a man aged 18-30 years in good health. Some clones in this sample may be carry-over from other donors' samples.

The chain combines TRBV2 with TRBJ1-5; 8 positions agree with TRBD1. Germline V gives CDR1 SNHLY, CDR2 FYNNEI. The CDR3 runs to 14 residues. V shed 11 bases, J shed 2 bases, and the junction held 8 bases outside the gene matches. CDR3 sequence reads: CAVRQGIGNQPQHF. DNA for the CDR3: TGTGCCGTCAGACAGGGGATCGGCAATCAGCCCCAGCATTTT.

V gene TRBV5-4 combines with J gene TRBJ1-2; 7 bases map to TRBD1. V shed 0 bases, J shed 4 bases, and the junction held 6 bases outside the gene matches. Germline loops: CDR1 SGHNT, CDR2 YYREEE (reference sequence). The CDR3 totals 15 residues. The CDR3 sequence: CASSLGRQGGYGYTF. CDR3 nucleotide sequence: TGTGCCAGCAGCTTGGGGCGACAGGGAGGCTATGGCTACACCTTC.

The rearrangement uses TRBV19 and TRBJ2-1; 7 bases fit TRBD1. The V segment lost 5 bases and the J segment 10 bases; nucleotides outside the gene matches: 11. Germline V gene data show CDR1 as LNHDA and CDR2 as SQIVND (reference sequence). This CDR3 contains 14 residues. CDR3 in amino acids: CASSSANRGWEQFF. CDR3 bases: TGTGCCAGTAGTTCTGCTAACAGGGGCTGGGAGCAGTTCTTC.

The V gene is TRBV28, the J gene TRBJ1-1; 8 bases are a match to TRBD1. This CDR3 region has 17 residues. CDR1 is MDHEN and CDR2 is SYDVKM in the germline V gene. Trimming removed 6 bases from V and 1 base from J; junction bases left unmatched: 13. The CDR3 here is CASSHSFKGQANTEAFF. The CDR3 DNA reads as TGTGCCAGCAGCCACTCCTTTAAGGGACAGGCGAACACTGAAGCTTTCTTT.

The rearrangement links TRBV2 to TRBJ1-1; 12 bases are shared with TRBD1. The CDR3 consists of 17 residues. Germline V gene sequence: CDR1 SNHLY, CDR2 FYNNEI. The V and J ends lost 10 bases and 3 bases, in that order; junction bases with no gene match: 15. The CDR3 sequence is CANHSPGQGAFYTEAFF. CDR3 DNA sequence: TGTGCCAACCATAGTCCGGGACAGGGGGCTTTCTACACTGAAGCTTTCTTT.

The chain recombines TRBV9 with TRBJ2-1; 8 bases are shared with TRBD1. V lost 3 bases and J lost 7; bases outside the gene matches: 3. Germline V gene sequence: CDR1 SGDLS, CDR2 YYNGEE. CDR3 length: 13 residues. The CDR3 is CASSDRGMNEQFF. Here the CDR3 DNA reads TGTGCCAGCAGCGACAGGGGGATGAATGAGCAGTTCTTC.

The J gene is TRBJ2-5, the V gene TRBV5-1, with D hard to call. This CDR3 has 15 residues. Germline CDR1 SGHRS, CDR2 YFSETQ. Trimming removed 4 bases at V and 5 bases at J, with 18 bases between. CDR3: CASSTRLGLGETQYF. Written as DNA, the CDR3 is TGCGCCAGCAGCACTCGTTTGGGGTTAGGCGAGACCCAGTACTTC. Complete variable domain (other parts from reference TRBV5-1 and TRBJ2-5): KAGVTQTPRYLIKTRGQQVTLSCSPISGHRSVSWYQQTPGQGLQFLFEYFSETQRNKGNFPGRFSGRQFSNSRSEMNVSTLELGDSALYLCASSTRLGLGETQYFGPGTRLLVL.

The rearrangement links TRBV2 to TRBJ2-6; D gene unclear. The V gene's germline CDR1 is SNHLY and CDR2 FYNNEI. CDR3 length: 15 amino acids. Deletions cut 3 bases from V and 1 base from J, with 7 bases between. The CDR3 here is CASSDSPSGANVLTF. As DNA, the CDR3 is TGTGCCAGCAGTGACTCCCCGTCTGGGGCCAACGTCCTGACTTTC.

The CDR3: CASSIRAGREQPQHF. The CDR3 DNA follows: TGTGCCAGTAGTATCCGGGCAGGTCGGGAACAGCCCCAGCATTTT. This chain connects TRBV19 to TRBJ1-5; D is unresolved. The CDR3 has 15 amino acids. Germline CDR1 reads LNHDA; CDR2 reads SQIVND (reference sequence). V gave up 3 bases and J gave up 7 bases, with 16 bases separating them.

This chain connects TRBV10-3 to TRBJ2-5, with TRBD1 identical over 7 bases. The ends lost 6 bases at V and 1 base at J; junction bases unmatched: 8. The V gene's germline CDR1 is ENHRY and CDR2 SYGVKD. CDR3 length: 15 amino acids. The CDR3 loop is CAIRDRDYGQETQYF. Here the CDR3 DNA reads TGTGCCATCAGAGACAGGGATTATGGCCAAGAGACCCAGTACTTC.

The chain employs TRBV9 and TRBJ1-4, with D perhaps matching TRBD1 (5 bases). This CDR3 region has 16 residues. V lost 3 bases to trimming and J lost 5 bases, with 17 bases between them. Germline CDR1 SGDLS, CDR2 YYNGEE. The CDR3 bases are TGTGCCAGCAGCGACTTGGGGACGGGCAAAAATGAAAAACTGTTTTTT. It is translated as CASSDLGTGKNEKLFF.

This chain joins TRBV5-1 and TRBJ1-1, with D possibly TRBD1 on 6 matching bases. This CDR3 spans 12 amino acids. V was cut by 0 bases and J by 8 bases, with 8 bases left in between. Germline values: CDR1 SGHRS, CDR2 YFSETQ. The DNA of the CDR3 is TGCGCCAGCAGCTTGGGTGACAGGGAAGCTTTCTTT. Residues: CASSLGDREAFF.

V gene TRBV5-5 combines with J gene TRBJ2-7; D might be TRBD2 (5 bases). The germline V and J ends were trimmed by 0 bases and 5 bases, with 12 bases remaining between them. This CDR3 spans 14 amino acids. Germline V gene data show CDR1 as SGHKS and CDR2 as YYEKEE (reference sequence). CDR3 in amino acids: CASSLASGWDEQYF. CDR3 coding DNA: TGTGCCAGCAGCTTGGCCTCGGGATGGGACGAGCAGTACTTC.

The chain joins TRBV27 to TRBJ2-7; D possibly corresponds to TRBD1 (6 bases). Germline CDR1 reads MNHEY; CDR2 reads SMNVEV (reference sequence). The V end lost 6 bases, the J end lost 3 bases, and 12 bases lay between the germline ends. The CDR3 totals 13 residues. CDR3 nucleotides: TGTGCCAGCAGCCATCAACAGGGCTACGAGCAGTACTTC. This encodes CASSHQQGYEQYF.

This clone was counted a single time. The same CDR3 arises from other DNA sequences in this sample as well. The chain carries TRBV27 and TRBJ2-7; no clear D. The CDR3 length is 15 residues. Germline V gene sequence: CDR1 MNHEY, CDR2 SMNVEV (reference sequence). Trimming pared 0 bases from V and 0 bases from J, leaving 9 bases between. CDR3 protein: CASSLSSGGSYEQYF. For the CDR3, the DNA is TGTGCCAGCAGTTTATCTTCCGGCGGCTCCTACGAGCAGTACTTC.

Comment on this clone: The sample contains more than one DNA sequence encoding this CDR3. The chain links TRBV7-3 to TRBJ2-1; the match to TRBD2 covers 16 bases. V dropped 3 bases and J dropped 7; count of bases not matched to a gene: 0. CDR3 length equals 15 residues. Looked up from germline, CDR1 is SGHTA and CDR2 is FQGTGA. The CDR3 sequence is CASSLGLAGGNEQFF. DNA of the CDR3: TGTGCCAGCAGCTTGGGACTAGCGGGAGGGAATGAGCAGTTCTTC.

This clone came up once. The chain combines TRBV7-9 with TRBJ2-1; D unresolved. Trimming shortened V by 5 bases and J by 6 bases, and 17 bases separated the two germline ends. CDR1 SEHNR and CDR2 FQNEAQ come from the germline V gene (reference sequence). There are 15 residues in the CDR3. CDR3 sequence reads: CASSTTPVSVNEQFF. The CDR3 bases are TGTGCCAGCAGCACAACTCCCGTAAGTGTCAATGAGCAGTTCTTC. The whole variable domain, filled in from reference TRBV7-9 and TRBJ2-1, reads DTGVSQNPRHKITKRGQNVTFRCDPISEHNRLYWYRQTLGQGPEFLTYFQNEAQLEKSRLLSDRFSAERPKGSFSTLEIQRTEQGDSAMYLCASSTTPVSVNEQFFGPGTRLTVL.

As concerns this clone: The sample holds other DNA sequences that translate to the same CDR3. V and J are TRBV9 and TRBJ2-4; no firm D call. This CDR3 has 14 residues. Trimming took 0 bases from V and 1 from J, leaving 5 bases between them. CDR1 and CDR2 (germline): SGDLS, YYNGEE. The CDR3 nucleotides are TGTGCCAGCAGCGTAGACGGGGCCAAAAACATTCAGTACTTC. It specifies CASSVDGAKNIQYF.

This clone was recorded only once. Here the CDR3 DNA reads TGTGCCAGCAGCTTAGTCAGGGGCAGCAATGAGCAGTTCTTC. This translates into CASSLVRGSNEQFF. The V gene is TRBV13, the J gene TRBJ2-1, with a tentative D call TRBD1 (6 bases). V lost 1 base and J lost 6, with 10 bases in between. This CDR3 comprises 14 residues. CDR1 is PRHDT and CDR2 is FYEKMQ in the germline V gene (reference sequence).

In DNA, the CDR3 is TGTGCCAGCAGCCAAGTGGTAGGGACAGGGAAAAACTATGGCTACACCTTC. Protein sequence: CASSQVVGTGKNYGYTF. J is TRBJ1-2 and V is TRBV4-2; the match to TRBD1 covers 9 bases. The CDR3 sequence is 17 residues long. Germline V CDR1 and CDR2: LGHNA, YNFKEQ. V was pared by 1 base and J by 2 bases, with 8 bases of the junction left unmatched.

On this clone: Other DNA sequences from this sample encode an identical CDR3 as well. The CDR3 reads CATSRGSGELFF. CDR3 nucleotides: TGTGCCACCAGCAGGGGGTCCGGGGAGCTGTTTTTT. This rearrangement joins TRBV15 to TRBJ2-2; D call uncertain. CDR3 size: 12 residues. The germline V gene has CDR1 LNHNV and CDR2 YYDKDF (reference sequence). The V gene lost 3 bases and the J gene lost 6 bases, with 5 bases spanning the gap.

This rearrangement joins TRBV19 to TRBJ1-2; D remains ambiguous. The V and J ends lost 2 bases and 4 bases respectively, with 8 bases between them. Per the germline V gene, CDR1 is LNHDA and CDR2 is SQIVND (reference sequence). CDR3 length: 13 residues. In DNA form, the CDR3 reads TGTGCCAGTAGTATACCCTCAAGCTATGGCTACACCTTC. Its translation: CASSIPSSYGYTF.

V gene TRBV4-3 combines with J gene TRBJ1-2; no firm D call. The V end lost 0 bases, the J end lost 6 bases, and 20 bases lay between the germline ends. In germline, CDR1 is LGHNA, CDR2 YSLEER. The CDR3 totals 17 residues. In nucleotides, the CDR3 is TGCGCCAGCAGCCAAGATTTGGGGTGGGCCAAAAGGGATGGCTACACCTTC. It specifies CASSQDLGWAKRDGYTF.

The chain carries TRBV5-1 and TRBJ1-5; unclear D gene. The CDR3 has 15 residues. Germline-derived CDR1 and CDR2 are SGHRS and YFSETQ. V lost 0 bases, J lost 0 bases, and 7 bases lay in between. Written as DNA, the CDR3 is TGCGCCAGCAGCTTGGGCCAATATAGCAATCAGCCCCAGCATTTT. Protein sequence: CASSLGQYSNQPQHF.

CDR3 sequence (DNA): TGCGCCAGCAGCTTGGAGTCAGGGTGGACTGGAAACACCATATATTTT. Residues: CASSLESGWTGNTIYF. The rearrangement joins TRBV5-1 to TRBJ1-3; a weak D match, TRBD1 (5 bases). Trimming took off 0 bases at V and 2 bases at J, with 12 bases between the two ends. There are 16 residues in the CDR3. Germline CDR1 reads SGHRS; CDR2 reads YFSETQ.

The rearrangement uses TRBV7-9 and TRBJ2-7; the match to TRBD1 covers 9 bases. The junction had 11 bases not matched to a gene; V was cut back by 3 bases and J by 2 bases. Germline CDR1 and CDR2: SEHNR and FQNEAQ (reference sequence). The CDR3 runs 17 residues. The DNA for the CDR3 is TGTGCCAGCAGCTTCAGTCTTTCGACAGGGGGGCCCTACGAGCAGTACTTC. It yields the protein CASSFSLSTGGPYEQYF.

The chain is built from TRBV6-1 and TRBJ2-7; D ambiguous. The CDR3 loop spans 16 amino acids. V lost 2 bases and J lost 0, with 14 bases in between. The V gene's germline CDR1 is MNHNS and CDR2 SASEGT. CDR3 sequence (DNA): TGTGCCAGCAGTGAAAGGCTGAACAGCCTCTCCTACGAGCAGTACTTC. Encoded protein: CASSERLNSLSYEQYF.

In this sample, this clone turned up once. This sequence joins TRBV10-3 and TRBJ2-2; possible D gene TRBD2, 6 bases. The CDR3 length is 17 residues. Germline V gene lookup returns CDR1 ENHRY and CDR2 SYGVKD. Trimming pared 0 bases from V and 4 bases from J, leaving 15 bases between. In DNA, the CDR3 is TGTGCCATCAGTGAGTCTTTTTACGGGACTGCCACCGGGGAGCTGTTTTTT. Encoded protein: CAISESFYGTATGELFF.